Listed below are T cell receptor beta chains from one sample, sequenced in a study of CD8 T cells in Susac syndrome. Using its own MiXCR run on the immunoSEQ multiplex PCR reads, TCRdb lists one record per CDR3 protein. This repertoire shows about 200,000 distinct CDR3 sequences, over 85% found once; its top ten account for about 0.095%. The sequenced sample consisted of CD4+ T cells from PBMCs. The receptors were gathered from a human donor in good health. The CDR3 runs from the conserved cysteine through the conserved F or W. Fields, in order: clone size, V gene, J gene, CDR3 protein. The size entry is marked missing in some rows and otherwise reads once, few, many or a size class.

>.|TRBV30|TRBJ2-3
CAWTPGGGTLQYF
>.|TRBV4-1|TRBJ1-6
CASSQDGSGQGISPLHF
>.|TRBV5-1|TRBJ2-3
CASSQARPTDTQYF
>.|TRBV30|TRBJ2-3
CAGGPSTDTQYF
>.|TRBV11-2|TRBJ2-3
CASSPGTRGDTQYF
>.|TRBV12-3/TRBV12-4|TRBJ2-7
CASSPLANEQYF
>once|TRBV7-2|TRBJ2-4
CASSLGGLAGPKNIQYF
>.|TRBV20-1|TRBJ2-1
CSARVPKRGGVEQFF
>.|TRBV20-1|TRBJ2-4
CSASTSGGARTYF
>.|TRBV5-6|TRBJ2-7
CASSLARQFYEQYF
>.|TRBV29-1|TRBJ1-2
CSALQGGYGYTF
>.|TRBV20-1|TRBJ1-2
CSANVHATGTGYTF
>.|TRBV5-4|TRBJ2-3
CASSSKLGGTDTQYF
>.|TRBV29-1|TRBJ1-5
CSVGSGANQPQHF
>.|TRBV29-1|TRBJ1-1
CSVDWDRGLNTEAFF
>.|TRBV20-1|TRBJ1-2
CSAREDGTNYGYTF
>.|TRBV7-9|TRBJ2-5
CASSPMETQYF
>.|TRBV27|TRBJ2-1
CASSSKLADNEQFF
>.|TRBV20-1|TRBJ2-7
CSAQHGTGSNYEQYF
>.|TRBV12-3/TRBV12-4|TRBJ2-3
CASSQTADTQYF
>.|TRBV20-1|TRBJ2-1
CSARDSGQHNEQFF
>.|TRBV4-2|TRBJ2-1
CASSPTSGTGNYNEQFF
>once|TRBV30|TRBJ2-5
CAWALETQYF
>.|TRBV19|TRBJ2-1
CASSREPSGAYNEQFF
>.|TRBV7-9|TRBJ1-5
CASSRAVVNQPQHF
>.|TRBV14|TRBJ1-1
CASSQDVGPLNTEAFF
>.|TRBV19|TRBJ1-1
CASSPGVHHTEAFF
>.|TRBV7-9|TRBJ1-2
CASSSREASVYGYTF
>.|TRBV7-9|TRBJ2-1
CASSGQFGPTSYNEQFF
>.|TRBV29-1|TRBJ2-2
CSVGQPHGELFF
>.|TRBV20-1|TRBJ1-2
CSAQRTGEYGYTF
>.|TRBV20-1|TRBJ2-5
CSALLAGPRETQYF
>.|TRBV20-1|TRBJ1-5
CSASLAGWGQPQHF
>.|TRBV7-9|TRBJ1-2
CASSSLTGQGKRGYGYTF
>.|TRBV27|TRBJ2-1
CASSSTRREQFF
>.|TRBV24-1|TRBJ2-1
CATSGFEHEQFF
>.|TRBV7-3|TRBJ2-5
CASSSRGMYQETQYF
>.|TRBV29-1|TRBJ1-5
CSVSQGPGQPQHF
>.|TRBV7-9|TRBJ1-4
CASSPHRARTNEKLFF
>.|TRBV29-1|TRBJ2-1
CSVSGPSGSEQFF
>.|TRBV18|TRBJ2-6
CASSPSAGTNSGANVLTF
>.|TRBV12-3/TRBV12-4|TRBJ2-1
CASSSTGQGALYNEQFF
>.|TRBV28|TRBJ1-2
CASSTPSGPPGYTF
>.|TRBV7-9|TRBJ2-1
CASSSDANEQFF
>.|TRBV7-9|TRBJ1-2
CASSFLREGGQYGYTF
>.|TRBV5-1|TRBJ2-1
CASSFSPVLADSYNEQFF
>.|TRBV29-1|TRBJ2-7
CSGTDSYGQYF
>.|TRBV5-4|TRBJ1-2
CASSEGQHSYGYTF